The clone carrying this T cell receptor (beta chain) was recorded only once. Its antigen is not known. Germline V gene lookup returns CDR1 MDHEN and CDR2 SYDVKM. This CDR3 contains 15 residues. Trimming stripped 1 base from V and 0 bases from J, with 7 bases between. Assay: immunoSEQ multiplex PCR; the TCRdb copy retains only in-frame clones and omits some. Found here are some 110,000 clones, over 90% of them singletons; the top ten hold 0.25% to 0.3%. The record originates from a study of T cell repertoires and HLA-DP antigens. Study context: One alloantigen had ten or so groove amino acid differences from self, the other one.

Study-wide points: Pre-culture clonality, roughly 0.036, was far below sorted CD137+ clonality of around 0.39. Against one allele, clones undetected before culture averaged approximately 36%; against the other, 50% to 65%.

The sequencing sample was made of CD4+ T cells from PBMCs. The V and J genes are TRBV28 and TRBJ1-3, with a tentative D call TRBD1 (5 bases). The clonotype was recovered from a woman aged 18-29 years in good health and CMV-seronegative. The CDR3 spells CASSLSRGSGNTIYF. DNA of the CDR3: TGTGCCAGCAGTTTATCGAGGGGCTCTGGAAACACCATATATTTT.